A selection of T cell receptor beta chains follows, all from one sample in a study of shared T cell receptors in the human thymus. Assay: immunoSEQ multiplex PCR; the TCRdb copy retains only in-frame clones and omits some. In the table there are 540,000 or so clones, around 82% of which are singletons. A further study also used this sample, focusing on human thymus T cells.

The sequencing input was thymocytes. The receptors originated from a boy under two years old with a congenital heart defect. CDR3s include the opening cysteine and the closing phenylalanine or tryptophan. Clone size is given for some rows only: seen once, a few or many times, or a class if the clone is expanded.

j_gene	v_gene	abundance	CDR3aa
TRBJ1-1	TRBV28	few	CASSSPTRAGTEAFF
TRBJ2-5	TRBV5-4	-	CASSWAPTSQPTQETQYF
TRBJ2-1	TRBV4-1	-	CASSQDKGLAGPPWFDEQFF
TRBJ2-1	TRBV7-8	-	CASSLGLSYNEQFF
TRBJ2-7	TRBV7-2	-	CASSPGTGYEQYF
TRBJ1-1	TRBV11-3	few	CASSVVYRGFTEAFF
TRBJ2-7	TRBV7-9	-	CASSLVGLAGGPHEQYF
TRBJ2-1	TRBV5-1	-	CASSLSWVAVHEQFF
TRBJ2-3	TRBV6-1	-	CASSEAVTSFSSRDTQYF
TRBJ1-2	TRBV30	-	CAWNFPSPRDRNYGYTF
TRBJ2-1	TRBV7-6	-	CASSSGLAGPYNEQFF
TRBJ2-1	TRBV27	-	CASRDSGTGNYNEQFF
TRBJ2-7	TRBV9	-	CASGSGLSYEQYF
TRBJ2-7	TRBV28	-	CASSPPQGAHDEQYF
TRBJ2-7	TRBV27	-	CASSPSSYEQYF
TRBJ2-1	TRBV4-3	-	CASSEGLAGEFDYNEQFF
TRBJ1-5	TRBV10-3	-	CAISGAVSNQPQHF
TRBJ2-7	TRBV6-1	-	CASRVGLAASYEQYF
TRBJ2-1	TRBV10-3	few	CAIRDRFFDNEQFF
TRBJ2-3	TRBV6-1	-	CASSEGTSGRGGMDTDTQYF
TRBJ2-5	TRBV6-5	once	CASTTKDWSRTQYF
TRBJ2-4	TRBV4-3	-	CASSPQAGGPVFQYF